One and the same sample provided the 27 T cell receptor beta chains below, sequenced in a study of shared clonotypes between healthy human individuals (dated by TCRdb to the early 2020s). Receptor amplification or capture employed the immunoSEQ multiplex PCR assay. TCRdb holds this immuneACCESS table with in-frame rearrangements only. Some clones are missing; in checked studies, unresolved V genes explain under half, and the rest has no known cause. This sample has about 2.4 million clones in its table, and over 85% of those were observed once. 0.36% of the sample rests with the top ten. Sequences were obtained from naive CD4+ T cells from PBMCs. The cell subset or site label corresponds to: CD45RA+ positively selected. Receptor source: a man between 18 and 35 years old in good health. Some clones in this sample may be carry-over from other donors' samples.

The rearrangement joins TRBV9 to TRBJ1-3; no definite D call. This CDR3 is 15 amino acids long. The germline V gene has CDR1 SGDLS and CDR2 YYNGEE. V lost 3 bases to trimming and J lost 2 bases, with 12 bases between them. DNA of the CDR3: TGTGCCAGCAGCGCCGAGACTGACACTGGAAACACCATATATTTT. Amino acid sequence: CASSAETDTGNTIYF. The full variable domain, rest sourced from reference TRBV9 and TRBJ1-3, is DSGVTQTPKHLITATGQRVTLRCSPRSGDLSVYWYQQSLDQGLQFLIQYYNGEERAKGNILERFSAQQFPDLHSELNLSSLELGDSALYFCASSAETDTGNTIYFGEGSWLTVV.

The chain recombines TRBV9 with TRBJ2-3; 7 positions agree with TRBD2. The length of the CDR3 is 16 residues. Per germline, CDR1 SGDLS and CDR2 YYNGEE. V shed 8 bases and J 2 bases; nucleotides not matched to a gene: 14. The CDR3 protein is CASVRGSGGYTDTQYF. For the CDR3, the DNA is TGTGCCAGTGTGCGCGGGAGTGGGGGTTACACAGATACGCAGTATTTT.

This clone appeared a few times. J is TRBJ1-1 and V is TRBV6-6; D ambiguous. The CDR3 consists of 13 residues. The V end was cut by 7 bases, the J end by 2 bases, with 11 bases between. Germline assignment: CDR1 MNHNY and CDR2 SVGAGI (reference sequence). For the CDR3, the DNA is TGTGCCAGCAAACAAGACGCCAACACTGAAGCTTTCTTT. It translates to CASKQDANTEAFF.

V usage is TRBV6-4 and J usage is TRBJ2-3; TRBD2 is a possible D gene (5 bases). This CDR3 is built from 13 residues. The V end lost 4 bases, the J end lost 2 bases, and 7 bases lay between the germline ends. The germline CDR1 and CDR2 sequences are MRHNA and SNTAGT. The CDR3 DNA is TGTGCCAGCAGTGGAGCGGCCACAGATACGCAGTATTTT. Translated: CASSGAATDTQYF.

This chain links TRBV12-5 with TRBJ2-6; D unresolved. The V end was cut by 5 bases, the J end by 0 bases, with 2 bases between. The CDR3 loop spans 13 amino acids. Germline V gene sequence: CDR1 LGHNT, CDR2 FRNRAP. The CDR3 DNA follows: TGTGCTAGTGGTACCTCTGGGGCCAACGTCCTGACTTTC. Translation: CASGTSGANVLTF.

V gene TRBV7-9 combines with J gene TRBJ1-3; weak D call: TRBD1 (6 bases). The ends were cut back, 6 bases at V and 3 bases at J, with 12 bases in the middle. Germline CDR1 reads SEHNR; CDR2 reads FQNEAQ (reference sequence). The CDR3 is 14 amino acids. The CDR3 sequence: CASRRGEGGNTIYF. The CDR3 coding sequence is TGTGCCAGCAGGAGGGGGGAAGGTGGAAACACCATATATTTT.

This rearrangement joins TRBV30 to TRBJ2-6; D is uncertain. The germline CDR1 and CDR2 sequences are GTSNPN and SVGIG (reference sequence). Trimming shortened V by 0 bases and J by 0 bases, and 3 bases separated the two germline ends. The CDR3 extends over 14 amino acids. This CDR3 reads CAWSVDSGANVLTF. CDR3 DNA sequence: TGTGCCTGGAGTGTAGACTCTGGGGCCAACGTCCTGACTTTC. Complete variable domain (other parts from reference TRBV30 and TRBJ2-6): SQTIHQWPATLVQPVGSPLSLECTVEGTSNPNLYWYRQAAGRGLQLLFYSVGIGQISSEVPQNLSASRPQDRQFILSSKKLLLSDSGFYLCAWSVDSGANVLTFGAGSRLTVL.

This chain links TRBV6-6 with TRBJ2-3; 10 nucleotides line up with TRBD2. The CDR3 is 14 residues long. Trimming removed 7 bases from V and 6 bases from J; junction bases left unmatched: 7. From germline, CDR1 is MNHNY and CDR2 SVGAGI (reference sequence). CDR3 loop: CASKPGLALDTQYF. The CDR3 DNA sequence: TGTGCCAGCAAACCGGGACTAGCGCTGGATACGCAGTATTTT.

CDR3 DNA sequence: TGCGCCAGCAGCTTGGTGGGGGCTTCCTACGAGCAGTACTTC. As protein: CASSLVGASYEQYF. The chain carries TRBV5-1 and TRBJ2-7, with D possibly being TRBD1 (6 bases). The CDR3 length is 14 residues. CDR1 SGHRS and CDR2 YFSETQ come from the germline V gene. The V end was cut by 0 bases, the J end by 1 base, with 8 bases between. The full variable domain, completed using reference TRBV5-1 and TRBJ2-7, is KAGVTQTPRYLIKTRGQQVTLSCSPISGHRSVSWYQQTPGQGLQFLFEYFSETQRNKGNFPGRFSGRQFSNSRSEMNVSTLELGDSALYLCASSLVGASYEQYFGPGTRLTVT.

V usage is TRBV19 and J usage is TRBJ2-1; 7 nucleotides agree with TRBD2. Germline V gene lookup returns CDR1 LNHDA and CDR2 SQIVND (reference sequence). There are 14 residues in the CDR3. V lost 4 bases, J lost 10 bases, and 10 bases stayed unmatched. CDR3 sequence (DNA): TGTGCCAGTAGTAGCGGGAGTGGGCGTTGGGAGCAGTTCTTC. Its protein product is CASSSGSGRWEQFF.

The chain recombines TRBV10-3 with TRBJ2-3; 8 bases line up with TRBD1. The CDR3 runs 15 residues. V was pared by 6 bases and J by 5 bases, with 10 bases of the junction left unmatched. CDR1 is ENHRY, CDR2 SYGVKD, per germline. This CDR3 is CAIRKDRAWGDTQYF. In nucleotides, the CDR3 is TGTGCCATCAGGAAGGACAGGGCGTGGGGAGATACGCAGTATTTT.

The genes are TRBV5-3 and TRBJ2-7; D uncertain. TRBV5-3 has ORF status, its function being uncertain. Trimming took off 3 bases at V and 2 bases at J, with 9 bases between the two ends. The CDR3 totals 13 residues. CDR3 region: CARSSQTTYEQYF. The CDR3 DNA reads TGTGCCAGAAGCTCTCAGACGACCTACGAGCAGTACTTC.

This clone was seen a few times. This chain uses TRBV9 with TRBJ1-1; 7 nucleotides match TRBD1. Per the germline V gene, CDR1 is SGDLS and CDR2 is YYNGEE. CDR3 length equals 14 residues. The junction had 3 bases not matched to a gene; V was cut back by 1 base and J by 3 bases. The CDR3 loop reads CASSVQGVDTEAFF. The CDR3 DNA follows: TGTGCCAGCAGCGTACAGGGGGTCGACACTGAAGCTTTCTTT.

The chain joins TRBV2 to TRBJ1-1, with D uncertain. Trimming pared 3 bases from V and 4 bases from J, leaving 9 bases between. Germline-derived CDR1 and CDR2 are SNHLY and FYNNEI. CDR3 length: 13 residues. CDR3 DNA sequence: TGTGCCAGCAGTGAGGAACTGACCACTGAAGCTTTCTTT. It translates to CASSEELTTEAFF.

Points on this clone: Other DNA sequences of this sample code for an identical CDR3. The J gene is TRBJ2-7, the V gene TRBV5-1, with 14 bases identical to TRBD2. V shed 4 bases and J 3 bases; nucleotides not matched to a gene: 3. The CDR3 has 15 residues. Germline CDR1 reads SGHRS; CDR2 reads YFSETQ. CDR3 amino acids: CASSGTSGSVYEQYF. DNA of the CDR3: TGCGCCAGCAGCGGGACTAGCGGGAGTGTCTACGAGCAGTACTTC. Supplemented by reference TRBV5-1 and TRBJ2-7, the full variable domain reads KAGVTQTPRYLIKTRGQQVTLSCSPISGHRSVSWYQQTPGQGLQFLFEYFSETQRNKGNFPGRFSGRQFSNSRSEMNVSTLELGDSALYLCASSGTSGSVYEQYFGPGTRLTVT.

V gene TRBV18 combines with J gene TRBJ1-1, with D unclear. V was clipped by 4 bases and J by 1 base, with 13 bases between them. The CDR3 length is 15 residues. The germline V gene encodes CDR1 KGHSH and CDR2 LQKENI. The CDR3 sequence: CASSLSTITNTEAFF. In DNA form, the CDR3 reads TGTGCCAGCTCACTTTCGACTATTACGAACACTGAAGCTTTCTTT.

The V call is TRBV7-9, the J call TRBJ1-2; 7 bases are a match to TRBD1. V was pared by 4 bases and J by 4 bases, with 6 bases of the junction left unmatched. The germline CDR1 and CDR2 sequences are SEHNR and FQNEAQ (reference sequence). The CDR3 consists of 14 residues. CDR3 in DNA: TGTGCCAGCAGCTCAGGGGGGGTTGGCTATGGCTACACCTTC. Translating gives CASSSGGVGYGYTF.

V and J are TRBV9 and TRBJ1-3, with 7 nucleotides matching TRBD1. V lost 4 bases, J lost 4 bases, and 8 bases stayed unmatched. This CDR3 spans 15 amino acids. Germline V gene sequence: CDR1 SGDLS, CDR2 YYNGEE. CDR3 sequence: CASSLTTGAGNTIYF. The CDR3 region has the DNA TGTGCCAGCAGCCTCACCACAGGGGCGGGAAACACCATATATTTT. Combining the CDR3 with reference TRBV9 and TRBJ1-3 gives the whole variable domain DSGVTQTPKHLITATGQRVTLRCSPRSGDLSVYWYQQSLDQGLQFLIQYYNGEERAKGNILERFSAQQFPDLHSELNLSSLELGDSALYFCASSLTTGAGNTIYFGEGSWLTVV.

The chain has TRBV5-4 and TRBJ2-7; 9 nucleotides agree with TRBD2. The ends lost 6 bases at V and 2 bases at J; junction bases unmatched: 15. CDR3 length: 17 amino acids. Germline V gene sequence: CDR1 SGHNT, CDR2 YYREEE (reference sequence). Here the CDR3 reads CASTLRGAAGGPYEQYF. CDR3 DNA sequence: TGTGCCAGCACCCTGAGGGGTGCTGCGGGAGGGCCCTACGAGCAGTACTTC.

The chain uses TRBV28 and TRBJ2-7; no clear D gene. This CDR3 has 15 residues. V was cut by 5 bases and J by 5 bases, with 19 bases left in between. CDR1 MDHEN and CDR2 SYDVKM come from the germline V gene. The CDR3 DNA is TGTGCCAGCAGTCCATTCTCCGGGTACTTCAACGAGCAGTACTTC. Translated: CASSPFSGYFNEQYF.

The V and J genes are TRBV7-8 and TRBJ2-2; no clear D. The V gene lost 5 bases and the J gene lost 0 bases, with 13 bases spanning the gap. CDR3 size: 16 residues. Looked up from germline, CDR1 is SGHVS and CDR2 is FQNEAQ. The DNA for the CDR3 is TGTGCCAGCAGCCGATTAGCAGTTACGAACACCGGGGAGCTGTTTTTT. This gives the protein CASSRLAVTNTGELFF.

This clone was detected once. The V call is TRBV5-1, the J call TRBJ2-1, with TRBD2 identical over 8 bases. Germline loops: CDR1 SGHRS, CDR2 YFSETQ. V dropped 6 bases and J dropped 6; count of bases not matched to a gene: 11. The CDR3 totals 15 residues. This CDR3 is CASTESLAGGNEQFF. The CDR3 DNA sequence: TGCGCCAGCACCGAATCCCTCGCGGGAGGCAATGAGCAGTTCTTC.

The J gene is TRBJ2-1, the V gene TRBV28; 8 positions agree with TRBD1. Trimming took 8 bases from V and 0 from J; bases not matched to a gene: 21. Germline V gene data show CDR1 as MDHEN and CDR2 as SYDVKM. The CDR3 extends over 20 amino acids. The CDR3 DNA sequence: TGTGCCAGCGGCTTCCGGGACAGGCAGGACGAGCTAAGCTCCTACAATGAGCAGTTCTTC. It translates to CASGFRDRQDELSSYNEQFF.

This clone appeared a single time. The J gene is TRBJ2-5, the V gene TRBV11-3; 7 bases are a match to TRBD1. The CDR3 is 14 amino acids. Germline CDR1 SGHNT, CDR2 YENEEA. Trimming cost V 0 bases and J 4 bases; bases outside gene matches: 2. The CDR3 DNA reads as TGTGCCAGCAGCTTAGAAGCAGGGGGAGAGACCCAGTACTTC. Translated, it gives CASSLEAGGETQYF.

Worth noting for this clone: Other DNA sequences within the sample encode an identical CDR3. The chain employs TRBV5-1 and TRBJ2-5; tentative D call: TRBD1 (5 bases). The V end was cut by 1 base, the J end by 3 bases, with 10 bases between. The CDR3 spans 14 residues. Germline V gene lookup returns CDR1 SGHRS and CDR2 YFSETQ. The CDR3, as DNA: TGCGCCAGCAGCTTGCGTCAGGGCGAAGAGACCCAGTACTTC. Residues: CASSLRQGEETQYF.

With respect to this clone: The identical CDR3 is also encoded by other nucleotide sequences in the sample. The chain couples TRBV18 to TRBJ2-7; the D gene could be TRBD1 or TRBD2 (5 bases each). The ends were cut back, 3 bases at V and 3 bases at J, with 12 bases in the middle. The CDR3 consists of 14 residues. In germline, CDR1 is KGHSH, CDR2 LQKENI. The chain's CDR3 is CASSPGAVSYEQYF. In DNA, the CDR3 is TGTGCCAGCTCACCCGGGGCGGTCAGCTACGAGCAGTACTTC.

V usage is TRBV29-1 and J usage is TRBJ2-3, with a tentative D call TRBD2 (6 bases). V dropped 3 bases and J dropped 4 bases, with 14 bases sitting between them. The CDR3 is made up of 14 amino acids. CDR1 SQVTM and CDR2 ANQGSEA come from the germline V gene. CDR3 protein: CSVELDSGADTQYF. The CDR3 DNA sequence: TGCAGCGTTGAGTTGGATAGCGGCGCAGATACGCAGTATTTT.